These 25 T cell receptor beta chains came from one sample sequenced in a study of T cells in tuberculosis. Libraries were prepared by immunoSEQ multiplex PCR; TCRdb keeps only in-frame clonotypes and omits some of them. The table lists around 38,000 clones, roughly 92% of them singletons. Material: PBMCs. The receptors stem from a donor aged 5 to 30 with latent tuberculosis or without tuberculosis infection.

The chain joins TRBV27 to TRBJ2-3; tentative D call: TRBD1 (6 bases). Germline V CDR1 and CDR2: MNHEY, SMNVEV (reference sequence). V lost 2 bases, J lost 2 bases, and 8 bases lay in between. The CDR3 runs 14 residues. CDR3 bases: TGTGCCAGCAGTTTACGGGACACCACAGATACGCAGTATTTT. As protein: CASSLRDTTDTQYF.

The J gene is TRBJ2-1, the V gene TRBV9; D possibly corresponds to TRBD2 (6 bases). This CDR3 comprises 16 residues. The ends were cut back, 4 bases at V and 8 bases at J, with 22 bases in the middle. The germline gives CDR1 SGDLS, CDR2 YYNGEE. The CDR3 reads CASSQQRDSGRDEQFF. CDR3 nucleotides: TGTGCCAGCAGCCAACAGAGGGACTCAGGAAGGGATGAGCAGTTCTTC.

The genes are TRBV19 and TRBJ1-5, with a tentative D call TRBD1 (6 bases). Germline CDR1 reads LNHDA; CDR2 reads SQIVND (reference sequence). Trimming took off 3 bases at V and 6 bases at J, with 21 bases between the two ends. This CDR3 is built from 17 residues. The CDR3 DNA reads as TGTGCCAGTAGTATCAGGCTCTCGGACAGCTTTCTTCAGCCCCAGCATTTT. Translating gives CASSIRLSDSFLQPQHF.

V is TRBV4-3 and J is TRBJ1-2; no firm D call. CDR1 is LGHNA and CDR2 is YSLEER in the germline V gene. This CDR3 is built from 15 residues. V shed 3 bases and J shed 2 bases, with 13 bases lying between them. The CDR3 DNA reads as TGCGCCAGCAGCCAGAGCCGGCAGACAAACTATGGCTACACCTTC. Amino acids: CASSQSRQTNYGYTF.

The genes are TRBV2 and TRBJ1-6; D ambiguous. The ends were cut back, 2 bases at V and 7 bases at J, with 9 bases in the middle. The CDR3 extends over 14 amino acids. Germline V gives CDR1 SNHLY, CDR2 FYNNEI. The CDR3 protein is CASSERRNNSPLHF. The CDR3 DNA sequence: TGTGCCAGCAGTGAACGGAGAAACAATTCACCCCTCCACTTT.

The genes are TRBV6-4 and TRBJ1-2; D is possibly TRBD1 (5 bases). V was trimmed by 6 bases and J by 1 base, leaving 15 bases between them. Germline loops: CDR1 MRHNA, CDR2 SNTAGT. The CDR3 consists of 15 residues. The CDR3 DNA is TGTGCCAGCAGGGATTCAGGGCGGATTAACTATGGCTACACCTTC. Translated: CASRDSGRINYGYTF.

CDR3 coding DNA: TGTGCCAGCAGACAGGGACAGGGGGTAACCTACGAGCAGTACTTC. As protein: CASRQGQGVTYEQYF. The rearrangement joins TRBV6-1 to TRBJ2-7; 11 bases line up with TRBD1. The CDR3 is 15 amino acids. V gave up 6 bases and J gave up 2 bases; unmatched junction bases: 6. Germline V CDR1 and CDR2: MNHNS, SASEGT.

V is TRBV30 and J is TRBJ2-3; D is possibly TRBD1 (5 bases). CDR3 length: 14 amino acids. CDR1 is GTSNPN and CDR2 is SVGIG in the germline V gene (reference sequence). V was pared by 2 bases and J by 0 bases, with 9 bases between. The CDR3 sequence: CAWSWAGSTDTQYF. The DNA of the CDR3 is TGTGCCTGGAGTTGGGCAGGGAGCACAGATACGCAGTATTTT.

CDR3 coding DNA: TGTGCCACCAGCAGAGATGCAGGGAACTATGGCTACACCTTC. Translation: CATSRDAGNYGYTF. V gene TRBV15 combines with J gene TRBJ1-2; tentative D call: TRBD1 (5 bases). This CDR3 comprises 14 residues. Between the trimmed V and J ends, which lost 0 bases and 2 bases, there was a span of 7 bases. The germline CDR1 and CDR2 sequences are LNHNV and YYDKDF (reference sequence).

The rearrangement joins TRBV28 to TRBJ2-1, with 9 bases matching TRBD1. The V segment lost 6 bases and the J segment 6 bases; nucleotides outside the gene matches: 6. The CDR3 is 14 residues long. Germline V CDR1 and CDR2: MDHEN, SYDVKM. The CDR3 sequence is CASRHRGRANEQFF. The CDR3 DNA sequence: TGTGCCAGCAGACACAGGGGGCGGGCCAATGAGCAGTTCTTC. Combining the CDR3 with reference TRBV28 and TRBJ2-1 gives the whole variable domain DVKVTQSSRYLVKRTGEKVFLECVQDMDHENMFWYRQDPGLGLRLIYFSYDVKMKEKGDIPEGYSVSREKKERFSLILESASTNQTSMYLCASRHRGRANEQFFGPGTRLTVL.

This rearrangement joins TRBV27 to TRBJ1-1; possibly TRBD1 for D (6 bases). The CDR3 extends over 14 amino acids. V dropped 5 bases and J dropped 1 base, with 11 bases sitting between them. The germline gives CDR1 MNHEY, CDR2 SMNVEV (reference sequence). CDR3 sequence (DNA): TGTGCCAGCAGTGGAGTGACAGGGAACACTGAAGCTTTCTTT. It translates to CASSGVTGNTEAFF.

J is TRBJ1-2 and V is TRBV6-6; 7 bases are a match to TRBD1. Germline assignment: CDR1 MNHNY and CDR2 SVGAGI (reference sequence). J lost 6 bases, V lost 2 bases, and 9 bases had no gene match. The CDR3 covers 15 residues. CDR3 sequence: CASSYGTTGRDGYTF. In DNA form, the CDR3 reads TGTGCCAGCAGTTACGGCACGACAGGGCGGGATGGCTACACCTTC.

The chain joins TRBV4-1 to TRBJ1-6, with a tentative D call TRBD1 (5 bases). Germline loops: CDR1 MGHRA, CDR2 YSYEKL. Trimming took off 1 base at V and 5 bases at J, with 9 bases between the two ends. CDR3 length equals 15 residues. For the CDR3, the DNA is TGCGCCAGCAGCCAAGTGGGGGGGAATAATTCACCCCTCCACTTT. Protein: CASSQVGGNNSPLHF.

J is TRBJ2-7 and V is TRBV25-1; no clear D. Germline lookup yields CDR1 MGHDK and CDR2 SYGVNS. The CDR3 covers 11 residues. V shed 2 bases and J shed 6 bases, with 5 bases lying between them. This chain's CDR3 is CASSEPREQYF. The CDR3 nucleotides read TGTGCCAGCAGTGAACCCCGCGAGCAGTACTTC.

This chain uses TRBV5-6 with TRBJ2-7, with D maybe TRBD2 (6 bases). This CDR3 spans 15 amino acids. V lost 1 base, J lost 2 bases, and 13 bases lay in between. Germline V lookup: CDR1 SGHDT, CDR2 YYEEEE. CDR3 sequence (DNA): TGTGCCAGCAGCTTGCGAGGCGGGGCCACCTACGAGCAGTACTTC. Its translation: CASSLRGGATYEQYF.

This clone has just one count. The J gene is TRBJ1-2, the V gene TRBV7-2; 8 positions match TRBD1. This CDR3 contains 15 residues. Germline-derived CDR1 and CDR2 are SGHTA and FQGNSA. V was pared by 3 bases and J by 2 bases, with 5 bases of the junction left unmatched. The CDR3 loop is CASSFSGTGNYGYTF. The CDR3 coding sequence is TGTGCCAGCAGCTTCTCCGGGACAGGAAACTATGGCTACACCTTC.

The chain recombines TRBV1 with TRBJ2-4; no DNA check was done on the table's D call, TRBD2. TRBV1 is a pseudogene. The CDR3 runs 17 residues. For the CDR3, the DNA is TGCACCAGCAGCCTCGTTGCGTTGCGGGGGGGGAAGAACATTCAGTACTTC. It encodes CTSSLVALRGGKNIQYF.

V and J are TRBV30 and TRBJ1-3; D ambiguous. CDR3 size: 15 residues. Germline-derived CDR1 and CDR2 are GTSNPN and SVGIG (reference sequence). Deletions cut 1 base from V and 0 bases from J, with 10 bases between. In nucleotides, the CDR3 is TGTGCCTGGAGTGCCGGGGTAGTCTCTGGAAACACCATATATTTT. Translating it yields CAWSAGVVSGNTIYF.

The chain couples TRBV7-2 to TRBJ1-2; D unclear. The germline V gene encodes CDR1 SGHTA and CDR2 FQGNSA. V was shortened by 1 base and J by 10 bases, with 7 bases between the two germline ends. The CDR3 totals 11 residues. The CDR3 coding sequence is TGTGCCAGCAGCTTAGGTCAGGTCTACACCTTC. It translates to CASSLGQVYTF.

CDR3 DNA sequence: TGTGCCAGCAGCGGCCGCCCTACAGGGGGCGGATCAAATGAGCAGTTCTTC. As protein: CASSGRPTGGGSNEQFF. The chain uses TRBV9 and TRBJ2-1; 9 bases are a match to TRBD1. Trimming cost V 3 bases and J 7 bases; bases outside gene matches: 14. Germline V gene data show CDR1 as SGDLS and CDR2 as YYNGEE. The CDR3 covers 17 residues. Full variable domain (outside the CDR3, taken from reference TRBV9 and TRBJ2-1): DSGVTQTPKHLITATGQRVTLRCSPRSGDLSVYWYQQSLDQGLQFLIQYYNGEERAKGNILERFSAQQFPDLHSELNLSSLELGDSALYFCASSGRPTGGGSNEQFFGPGTRLTVL.

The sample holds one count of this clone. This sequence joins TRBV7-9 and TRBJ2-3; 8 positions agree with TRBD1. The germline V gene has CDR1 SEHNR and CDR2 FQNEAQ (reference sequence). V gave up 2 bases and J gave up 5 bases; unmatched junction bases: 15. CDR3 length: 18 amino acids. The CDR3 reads CASSLPPWAGGSGDTQYF. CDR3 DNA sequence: TGTGCCAGCAGCTTACCGCCTTGGGCAGGGGGCTCAGGAGATACGCAGTATTTT.

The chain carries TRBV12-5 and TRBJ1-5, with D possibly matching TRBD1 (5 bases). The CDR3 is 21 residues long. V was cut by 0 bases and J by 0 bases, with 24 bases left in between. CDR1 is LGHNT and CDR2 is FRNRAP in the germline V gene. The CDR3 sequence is CASGLVPIRTLKGFSNQPQHF. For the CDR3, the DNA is TGTGCTAGTGGTTTGGTTCCTATTAGGACACTAAAGGGGTTTAGCAATCAGCCCCAGCATTTT.

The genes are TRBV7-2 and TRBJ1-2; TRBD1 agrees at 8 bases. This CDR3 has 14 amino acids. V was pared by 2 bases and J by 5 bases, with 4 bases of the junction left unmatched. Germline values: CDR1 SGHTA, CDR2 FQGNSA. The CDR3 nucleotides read TGTGCCAGCAGCTTACACAGGGGGGAATATGGCTACACCTTC. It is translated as CASSLHRGEYGYTF.

The CDR3 sequence: CATHRGGTQYF. CDR3 DNA: TGTGCCACCCACCGGGGGGGCACGCAGTATTTT. This chain links TRBV5-6 with TRBJ2-3, with TRBD2 matching 8 bases. Losses at the gene ends were 9 bases for V and 9 bases for J; bases not matched to a gene: 6. Germline CDR1 reads SGHDT; CDR2 reads YYEEEE. CDR3 length: 11 residues. The full variable domain, in which reference TRBV5-6 and TRBJ2-3 provide the parts outside the CDR3, is DAGVTQSPTHLIKTRGQQVTLRCSPKSGHDTVSWYQQALGQGPQFIFQYYEEEERQRGNFPDRFSGHQFPNYSSELNVNALLLGDSALYLCATHRGGTQYFGPGTRLTVL.

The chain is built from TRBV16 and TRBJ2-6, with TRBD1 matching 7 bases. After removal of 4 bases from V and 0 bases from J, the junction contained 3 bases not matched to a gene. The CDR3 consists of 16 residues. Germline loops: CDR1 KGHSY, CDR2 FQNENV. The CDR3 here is CASSPQGSSGANVLTF. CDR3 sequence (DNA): TGTGCCAGCAGCCCACAGGGGAGCTCTGGGGCCAACGTCCTGACTTTC.